The source of this T cell receptor (beta chain) is a study of blood T cells in healthy people across ages. J was trimmed by 2 bases and V by 5 bases; bases with no gene match: 10. The germline V gene has CDR1 DFQATT and CDR2 SNEGSKA (reference sequence). This CDR3 is 15 amino acids long. This clonotype appeared a few times. Through a sample-barcoded 5' primer and a J-beta primer mix, a second PCR was run for about 6 to 11 cycles. TCRdb analysed the 5' RACE reads with MiXCR anew, one entry per CDR3 protein. The sample includes around 1.5 million distinct CDR3 sequences, roughly 45% of them seen just once.

Sequenced: blood. This rearrangement joins TRBV20-1 to TRBJ2-3; 7 nucleotides agree with TRBD2. The receptor was derived from a woman between 18 and 30 years old in good health. CDR3 in amino acids: CSALPREDITDTQYF. The CDR3, as DNA: TGCAGTGCTCTACCTCGGGAGGATATCACAGATACGCAGTATTTT.